The 27 T cell receptor beta chains given below trace back to one sample, sequenced in a study of T cell repertoires in cytomegalovirus infection. TCRdb used MiXCR to reprocess the reads, holding one entry per CDR3 protein. This sample has approximately 500,000 distinct CDR3 sequences; approximately 15% occur once, and the top ten carry about 24%. The sequencing input was CD8+ T cells from PBMCs. The receptors originated from a human donor in good health (CMV status not recorded). Some clones in this sample may be carry-over from other donors' samples.

This clonotype was seen ten or more times. The chain is built from TRBV7-9 and TRBJ2-5; 10 bases are shared with TRBD2. CDR1 and CDR2 from the germline V gene are SEHNR and FQNEAQ (reference sequence). Trimming cost V 5 bases and J 5 bases; bases outside gene matches: 17. The CDR3 has 18 residues. CDR3 sequence: CASSDGVTSGSWRETQYF. CDR3 coding DNA: TGTGCCAGCAGCGACGGGGTGACTAGCGGGTCATGGAGGGAGACCCAGTACTTC.

This clonotype occurred many times. The rearrangement uses TRBV11-2 and TRBJ1-6; TRBD1 is a possible D gene (5 bases). V was trimmed by 3 bases and J by 4 bases, leaving 19 bases between them. The CDR3 consists of 18 residues. The V gene's germline CDR1 is SGHAT and CDR2 FQNNGV. The CDR3 loop is CASSFWSGAIGYNSPLHF. CDR3 in DNA: TGTGCCAGCAGCTTTTGGTCCGGGGCCATTGGATATAATTCACCCCTCCACTTT.

In its sample, this clonotype was seen a few times. V gene TRBV27 combines with J gene TRBJ2-1; 8 positions agree with TRBD1. The CDR3 covers 14 residues. The J segment lost 7 bases and the V segment lost 4 bases, leaving 6 bases of the junction unmatched. Germline V gives CDR1 MNHEY, CDR2 SMNVEV (reference sequence). DNA for the CDR3: TGTGCCAGCAGTTCCAGGGGGCGCGCAAATGAGCAGTTCTTC. This encodes CASSSRGRANEQFF.

This clonotype occurred a few times. The CDR3 DNA sequence: TGTGCCAGCACCTGGAGGGGCACAACTGAAGCTTTCTTT. It yields the protein CASTWRGTTEAFF. J is TRBJ1-1 and V is TRBV28; perhaps TRBD1 as D (5 bases). Germline CDR1 and CDR2: MDHEN and SYDVKM. The ends were cut back, 7 bases at V and 5 bases at J, with 14 bases in the middle. CDR3 length equals 13 residues.

This clonotype was detected only once. Just one base apart from a much larger clone, this may be a read error. V is TRBV7-6 and J is TRBJ2-1; D tentatively fits TRBD1 or TRBD2 (6 bases each). There are 15 residues in the CDR3. Germline V gene lookup returns CDR1 SGHVS and CDR2 FNYEAQ. DNA for the CDR3: TGTGCCAGCAGCTTTCGCAGGGGAGGCTCGAATGGGCAGTTCTTC. As protein: CASSFRRGGSNGQFF.

The table lists this clonotype with a few counts. V and J are TRBV29-1 and TRBJ2-7; perhaps TRBD2 as D (7 bases). The ends were cut back, 3 bases at V and 6 bases at J, with 12 bases in the middle. Per the germline V gene, CDR1 is SQVTM and CDR2 is ANQGSEA. The CDR3 sequence is 12 residues long. The CDR3 here is CSVEGEGVEQYF. CDR3 nucleotide sequence: TGCAGCGTTGAGGGGGAGGGGGTCGAGCAGTACTTC.

Many counts were recorded for this clonotype. This chain uses TRBV7-3 with TRBJ2-1; D may be TRBD2 (6 bases). Germline values: CDR1 SGHTA, CDR2 FQGTGA. CDR3 length: 16 amino acids. V gave up 5 bases and J gave up 4 bases, with 18 bases separating them. This CDR3 reads CASSLLGGKSYNEQFF. CDR3 nucleotide sequence: TGTGCCAGCAGCCTCCTTGGCGGGAAATCTTACAATGAGCAGTTCTTC.

This clonotype was recorded at least ten times. The chain joins TRBV7-2 to TRBJ2-7, with a tentative D call TRBD1 (6 bases). V lost 4 bases and J lost 6, with 16 bases in between. Germline V gene lookup returns CDR1 SGHTA and CDR2 FQGNSA. The CDR3 runs 14 residues. The CDR3 nucleotides are TGTGCCAGCAGCTCCTGGGACCGCAGGGGCGAGCAGTACTTC. Amino acids: CASSSWDRRGEQYF.

V gene TRBV20-1 combines with J gene TRBJ2-4; maybe TRBD1 (5 bases). The CDR3 length is 13 residues. CDR1 is DFQATT, CDR2 SNEGSKA, per germline (reference sequence). Between the trimmed V and J ends, which lost 4 bases and 0 bases, there was a span of 7 bases. CDR3 amino acids: CSATGLAKNIQYF. The CDR3, as DNA: TGCAGTGCTACAGGGTTAGCCAAAAACATTCAGTACTTC.

This chain joins TRBV12-3 or TRBV12-4 and TRBJ1-6; 9 bases are shared with TRBD1. This CDR3 contains 15 residues. J gave up 3 bases and V 6 bases, and 3 bases lay outside the gene matches. Written as DNA, the CDR3 is TGTGCCAGCAGGCCGGACAGGGGCTATAATTCACCCCTCCACTTT. Amino acid sequence: CASRPDRGYNSPLHF.

As concerns this clonotype: The junction does not match germline at one end; this may be a read error. The chain is built from TRBV5-6 and TRBJ1-1; maybe TRBD1 (5 bases). In germline, CDR1 is SGHDT, CDR2 YYEEEE. This CDR3 region has 14 residues. CDR3 DNA sequence: TGTGCCAGCAGCTTTGGGACTTCGAACACTGTAGCTTTCTTT. Amino acid sequence: CASSFGTSNTVAFF.

This clonotype was counted ten times or more. The genes are TRBV6-2 or TRBV6-3 and TRBJ2-6; 11 bases align to TRBD2. The CDR3 has 17 residues. V was pared by 3 bases and J by 1 base, with 2 bases of the junction left unmatched. Germline V gene data show CDR1 as MNHEY and CDR2 as SVGEGT. DNA for the CDR3: TGTGCCAGCAGTTATGGGACTAGCGGTTCTGGGGCCAACGTCCTGACTTTC. It translates to CASSYGTSGSGANVLTF.

A remark on this clonotype: This may be a read error: a much more frequent sequence differs by one nucleotide. The genes are TRBV12-3 or TRBV12-4 and TRBJ2-7, with 8 bases fitting TRBD2. Trimming removed 5 bases from V and 2 bases from J; junction bases left unmatched: 8. This CDR3 is built from 15 residues. CDR3 sequence (DNA): TGTGCCAGCAGTCCCGGGGGGGGTGTGGCCTACGAGCAGTACTTC. This gives the protein CASSPGGGVAYEQYF.

V usage is TRBV6-2 or TRBV6-3 and J usage is TRBJ1-2; D is possibly TRBD1 (5 bases). This CDR3 spans 12 amino acids. Trimming pared 2 bases from V and 6 bases from J, leaving 7 bases between. Per germline, CDR1 MNHEY and CDR2 SVGEGT. The CDR3 loop is CASSYGRDGYTF. CDR3 bases: TGTGCCAGCAGTTACGGCAGGGATGGCTACACCTTC.

This clonotype was counted many times. The chain carries TRBV19 and TRBJ1-1; D ambiguous. The CDR3 consists of 13 residues. The V gene's germline CDR1 is LNHDA and CDR2 SQIVND (reference sequence). V was pared by 3 bases and J by 3 bases, with 8 bases between. The CDR3: CASSIALDTEAFF. The CDR3 DNA reads TGTGCCAGTAGTATCGCCCTGGACACTGAAGCTTTCTTT.

The genes are TRBV2 and TRBJ2-3, with 7 bases lining up with TRBD1. Trimming took 6 bases from V and 1 from J; bases not matched to a gene: 13. The germline CDR1 and CDR2 sequences are SNHLY and FYNNEI. This CDR3 has 17 amino acids. DNA for the CDR3: TGTGCCAGCAGCCCTTTGAGAGAGGGGGCTGGCACAGATACGCAGTATTTT. Translated, it gives CASSPLREGAGTDTQYF.

This chain links TRBV7-9 with TRBJ2-3; perhaps TRBD1 as D (6 bases). Looked up from germline, CDR1 is SEHNR and CDR2 is FQNEAQ (reference sequence). V lost 5 bases to trimming and J lost 0 bases, with 15 bases between them. CDR3 length: 16 amino acids. The CDR3 nucleotides read TGTGCCAGCAGCGGAACCCCGGGACAAAGCACAGATACGCAGTATTTT. Translated: CASSGTPGQSTDTQYF. Full variable domain (remainder filled in from reference TRBV7-9 and TRBJ2-3): DTGVSQNPRHKITKRGQNVTFRCDPISEHNRLYWYRQTLGQGPEFLTYFQNEAQLEKSRLLSDRFSAERPKGSFSTLEIQRTEQGDSAMYLCASSGTPGQSTDTQYFGPGTRLTVL.

Remarks on this clonotype: One base away lies a much larger clone, so this may be a sequencing read error. Given the absence of the conserved phenylalanine or tryptophan at the CDR3 end, a read error is likely. CDR3 nucleotides: TGTGCCAGCAGCCAAGTCGACAGGGGGCTAGAGACCCAGTACTTA. Protein product: CASSQVDRGLETQYL. The chain links TRBV12-3 or TRBV12-4 to TRBJ2-5; 10 bases fit TRBD1. V shed 6 bases and J 4 bases; nucleotides not matched to a gene: 8. The CDR3 is made up of 15 amino acids.

This clonotype was seen ten or more times. This CDR3 is CASSGTSGSGEQFF. The CDR3 DNA reads TGCGCCAGCAGCGGGACTAGCGGGAGCGGTGAGCAGTTCTTC. The genes are TRBV4-1 and TRBJ2-1, with 14 bases identical to TRBD2. The CDR3 consists of 14 residues. Germline CDR1 and CDR2: MGHRA and YSYEKL. The V segment lost 5 bases and the J segment 9 bases; nucleotides outside the gene matches: 3.

This sequence joins TRBV12-3 or TRBV12-4 and TRBJ2-5; a possible D gene is TRBD1 (6 bases). The length of the CDR3 is 14 residues. Trimming took off 5 bases at V and 5 bases at J, with 15 bases between the two ends. CDR3 bases: TGTGCCAGCAGTCAATCGACAGGAAGGGAGACCCAGTACTTC. Its protein product is CASSQSTGRETQYF.

This clonotype was seen repeatedly, ten times or more. This chain links TRBV7-3 with TRBJ2-1, with 7 nucleotides matching TRBD2. Trimming took 5 bases from V and 11 from J; bases not matched to a gene: 9. Germline V gene data show CDR1 as SGHTA and CDR2 as FQGTGA. This CDR3 region has 13 residues. The DNA of the CDR3 is TGTGCCAGCAGCGCCCCGGGGGGATGGCAGCAGTTCTTC. The encoded protein is CASSAPGGWQQFF.

The genes are TRBV27 and TRBJ1-1, with 9 bases matching TRBD1. CDR1 and CDR2 (germline): MNHEY, SMNVEV (reference sequence). This CDR3 is built from 13 residues. Trimming removed 10 bases from V and 5 bases from J; junction bases left unmatched: 8. The CDR3 bases are TGTGCCACCAAACAGGGGGCGCGGACTGAAGCTTTCTTT. This gives the protein CATKQGARTEAFF.

For this clonotype: This clone may be a read error of a much larger clone one base away. The CDR3 does not end in the conserved phenylalanine or tryptophan, so this is likely a read error. This chain links TRBV9 with TRBJ2-1; 7 nucleotides align to TRBD2. V lost 5 bases and J lost 10; bases outside the gene matches: 9. Per the germline V gene, CDR1 is SGDLS and CDR2 is YYNGEE. This CDR3 contains 13 residues. The CDR3 DNA is TGTGCCAGCAGGGGAGGGCCCTCAGACGAGCAGTTCTTA. Protein sequence: CASRGGPSDEQFL.

The chain combines TRBV10-3 with TRBJ2-7; D ambiguous. The CDR3 has 14 residues. The V gene lost 2 bases and the J gene lost 0 bases, with 8 bases spanning the gap. Germline CDR1 ENHRY, CDR2 SYGVKD. Here the CDR3 reads CAISEKGNSYEQYF. The CDR3 DNA follows: TGTGCCATCAGTGAGAAAGGGAACTCCTACGAGCAGTACTTC.

There are many counts of this clonotype. This rearrangement joins TRBV6-5 to TRBJ2-5, with TRBD1 matching 7 bases. Germline CDR1 is MNHEY and CDR2 is SVGAGI. Trimming took 0 bases from V and 1 from J; bases not matched to a gene: 5. The CDR3 loop spans 16 amino acids. CDR3 in amino acids: CASSYSIRQGQETQYF. CDR3 DNA: TGTGCCAGCAGTTACTCGATAAGACAGGGCCAAGAGACCCAGTACTTC.

This clonotype was recorded many times. The V gene is TRBV4-1, the J gene TRBJ2-3, with 14 bases matching TRBD2. With V trimmed by 3 bases and J by 5 bases, 7 bases remained unmatched. CDR3 length equals 17 residues. The germline CDR1 and CDR2 sequences are MGHRA and YSYEKL. The chain's CDR3 is CASSHPGLAGVRDTQYF. The CDR3 bases are TGCGCCAGCAGCCATCCGGGACTAGCGGGAGTTAGAGATACGCAGTATTTT.

In this sample, this clonotype turned up a few times. The CDR3 reads CASSYAGLSYGYTF. DNA for the CDR3: TGTGCCAGCAGTTACGCGGGACTTTCCTATGGCTACACCTTC. This chain connects TRBV6-5 to TRBJ1-2; a possible D gene is TRBD1 (5 bases). The CDR3 has 14 amino acids. V was shortened by 2 bases and J by 4 bases, with 11 bases between the two germline ends. The V gene's germline CDR1 is MNHEY and CDR2 SVGAGI.